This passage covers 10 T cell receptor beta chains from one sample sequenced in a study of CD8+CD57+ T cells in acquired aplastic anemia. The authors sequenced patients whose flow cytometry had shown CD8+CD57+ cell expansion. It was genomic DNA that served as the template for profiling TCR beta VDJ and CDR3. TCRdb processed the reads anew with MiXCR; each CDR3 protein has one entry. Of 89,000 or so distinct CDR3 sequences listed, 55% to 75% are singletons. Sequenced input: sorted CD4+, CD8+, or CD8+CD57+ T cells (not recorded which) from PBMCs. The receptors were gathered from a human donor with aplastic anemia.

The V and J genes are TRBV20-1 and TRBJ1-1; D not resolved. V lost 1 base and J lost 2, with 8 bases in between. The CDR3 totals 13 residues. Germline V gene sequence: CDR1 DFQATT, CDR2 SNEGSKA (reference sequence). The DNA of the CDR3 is TGCAGTGCTAGAGTCCTGGATAACACTGAAGCTTTCTTT. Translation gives CSARVLDNTEAFF.

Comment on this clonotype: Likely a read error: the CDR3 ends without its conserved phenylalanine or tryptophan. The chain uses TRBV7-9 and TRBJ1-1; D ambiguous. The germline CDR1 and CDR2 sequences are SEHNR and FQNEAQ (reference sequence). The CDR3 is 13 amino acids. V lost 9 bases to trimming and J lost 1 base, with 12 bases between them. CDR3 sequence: CASMAYANTEAFL. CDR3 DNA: TGTGCCAGTATGGCCTACGCGAACACTGAAGCTTTCTTA.

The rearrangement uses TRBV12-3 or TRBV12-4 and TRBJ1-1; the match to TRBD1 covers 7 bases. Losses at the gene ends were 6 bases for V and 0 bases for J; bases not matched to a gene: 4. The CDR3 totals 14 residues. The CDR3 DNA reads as TGTGCCAGCAGCCGACAGGGTCTGAACACTGAAGCTTTCTTT. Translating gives CASSRQGLNTEAFF.

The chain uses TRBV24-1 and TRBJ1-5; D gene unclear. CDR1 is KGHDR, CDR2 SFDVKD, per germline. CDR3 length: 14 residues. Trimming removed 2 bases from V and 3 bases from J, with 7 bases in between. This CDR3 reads CATSDSGANQPQHF. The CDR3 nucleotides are TGTGCCACCAGTGATTCCGGAGCCAATCAGCCCCAGCATTTT.

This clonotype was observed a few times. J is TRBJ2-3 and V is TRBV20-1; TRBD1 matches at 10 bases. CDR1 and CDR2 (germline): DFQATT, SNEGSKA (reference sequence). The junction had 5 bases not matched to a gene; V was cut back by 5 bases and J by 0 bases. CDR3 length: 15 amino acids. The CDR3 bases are TGCAGTGCTTTCTGGACAGGGGGGAGCACAGATACGCAGTATTTT. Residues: CSAFWTGGSTDTQYF.

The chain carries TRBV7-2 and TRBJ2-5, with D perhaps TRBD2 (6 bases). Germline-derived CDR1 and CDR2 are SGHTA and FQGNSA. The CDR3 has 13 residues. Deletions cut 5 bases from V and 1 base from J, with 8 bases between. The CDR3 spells CASSVGLQETQYF. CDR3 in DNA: TGTGCCAGCAGCGTGGGACTCCAAGAGACCCAGTACTTC.

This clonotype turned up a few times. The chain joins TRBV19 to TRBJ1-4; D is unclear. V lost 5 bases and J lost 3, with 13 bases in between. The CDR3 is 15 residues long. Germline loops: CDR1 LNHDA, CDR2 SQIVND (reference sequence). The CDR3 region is CASSPRGGSNEKLFF. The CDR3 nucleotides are TGTGCCAGTAGTCCTAGAGGAGGATCTAATGAAAAACTGTTTTTT.

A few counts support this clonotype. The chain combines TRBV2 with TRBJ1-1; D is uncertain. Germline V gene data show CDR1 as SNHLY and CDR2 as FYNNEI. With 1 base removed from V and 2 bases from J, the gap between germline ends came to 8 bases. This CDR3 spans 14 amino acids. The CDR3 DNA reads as TGTGCCAGCAGTGAAGGGGAGTCCAACACTGAAGCTTTCTTT. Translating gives CASSEGESNTEAFF.

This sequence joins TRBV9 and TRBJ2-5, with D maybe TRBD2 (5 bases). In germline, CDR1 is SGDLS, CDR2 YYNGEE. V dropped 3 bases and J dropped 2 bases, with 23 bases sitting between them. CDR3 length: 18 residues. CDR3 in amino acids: CASSGRIRTDPQQETQYF. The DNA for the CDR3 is TGTGCCAGCAGCGGGAGGATTCGAACTGACCCTCAACAAGAGACCCAGTACTTC.

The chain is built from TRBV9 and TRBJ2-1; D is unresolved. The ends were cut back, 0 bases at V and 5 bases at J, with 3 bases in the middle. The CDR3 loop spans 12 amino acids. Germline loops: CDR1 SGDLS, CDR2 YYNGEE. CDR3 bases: TGTGCCAGCAGCGTAGGTAACAATGAGCAGTTCTTC. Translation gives CASSVGNNEQFF.